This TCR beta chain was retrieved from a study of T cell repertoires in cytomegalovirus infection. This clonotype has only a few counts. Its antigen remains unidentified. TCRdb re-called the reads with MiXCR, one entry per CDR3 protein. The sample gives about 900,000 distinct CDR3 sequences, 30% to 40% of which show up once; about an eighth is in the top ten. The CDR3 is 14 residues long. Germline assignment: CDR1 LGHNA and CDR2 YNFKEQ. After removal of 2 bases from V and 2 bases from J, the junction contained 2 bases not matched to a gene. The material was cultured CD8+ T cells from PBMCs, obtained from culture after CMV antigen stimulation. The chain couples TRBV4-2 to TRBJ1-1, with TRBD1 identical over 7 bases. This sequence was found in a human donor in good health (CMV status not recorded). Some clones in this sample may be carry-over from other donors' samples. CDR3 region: CASSQYRGNTEAFF. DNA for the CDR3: TGTGCCAGCAGCCAATACAGGGGCAACACTGAAGCTTTCTTT.